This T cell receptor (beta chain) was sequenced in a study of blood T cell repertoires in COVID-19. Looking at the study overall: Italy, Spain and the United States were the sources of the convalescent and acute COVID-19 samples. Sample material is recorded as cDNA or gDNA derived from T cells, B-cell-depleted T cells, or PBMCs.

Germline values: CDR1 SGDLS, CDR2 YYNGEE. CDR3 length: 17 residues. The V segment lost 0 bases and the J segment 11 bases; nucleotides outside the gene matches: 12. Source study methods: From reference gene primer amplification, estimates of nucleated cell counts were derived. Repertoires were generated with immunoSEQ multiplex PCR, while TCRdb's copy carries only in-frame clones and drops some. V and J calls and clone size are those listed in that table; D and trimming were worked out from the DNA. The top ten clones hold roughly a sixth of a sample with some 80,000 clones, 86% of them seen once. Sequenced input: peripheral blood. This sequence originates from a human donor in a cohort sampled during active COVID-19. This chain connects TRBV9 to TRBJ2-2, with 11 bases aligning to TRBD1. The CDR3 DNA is TGTGCCAGCAGCGTAGAAGGGACAGGGGGACTAGCCGACGAGCTGTTTTTT. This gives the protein CASSVEGTGGLADELFF.